This T cell receptor (beta chain) originates from a study of T cell changes during pregnancy in multiple sclerosis. Method: immunoSEQ multiplex PCR; TCRdb's copy keeps in-frame clones and lacks some. The sample consists of about 59,000 clones, around 93% of them appearing once. The V end was cut by 1 base, the J end by 0 bases, with 8 bases between. The CDR3 spans 15 residues. Per germline, CDR1 LNHDA and CDR2 SQIVND (reference sequence). The sample here was peripheral blood, taken in the first trimester of pregnancy. The receptor was isolated from a female donor with multiple sclerosis, enrolled in a pregnancy study. This chain connects TRBV19 to TRBJ2-3; no firm D call. The CDR3 loop is CASSIGASSTDTQYF. CDR3 sequence (DNA): TGTGCCAGTAGTATAGGAGCATCTAGCACAGATACGCAGTATTTT.